The 30 T cell receptor beta chains presented below share a single source sample, sequenced in a study of shared clonotypes between healthy human individuals. Assay used: immunoSEQ multiplex PCR; TCRdb lists only in-frame clones, some missing. The table includes 850,000 to 1,200,000 clones, around 76% detected once. Material: memory CD4+ T cells sorted from blood. As to subset: CD45RA-negative fraction. The receptor set was obtained from a man between 18 and 35 years old in good health.

This rearrangement joins TRBV25-1 to TRBJ2-1; possible D gene TRBD2, 6 bases. This CDR3 comprises 16 residues. Germline loops: CDR1 MGHDK, CDR2 SYGVNS. V was clipped by 5 bases and J by 3 bases, with 17 bases between them. In DNA form, the CDR3 reads TGTGCCAGCAGTTCAGGAGGGGCCGAGATCTACAATGAGCAGTTCTTC. Amino acids: CASSSGGAEIYNEQFF.

This clone was recorded only once. This chain joins TRBV5-1 and TRBJ2-3; 10 bases map to TRBD2. CDR1 SGHRS and CDR2 YFSETQ come from the germline V gene. The CDR3 is 18 amino acids. J lost 4 bases, V lost 0 bases, and 11 bases had no gene match. The CDR3 bases are TGCGCCAGCAGCTTGGCCGGACTAGCGGCTTTAACTCCAGATACGCAGTATTTT. Its protein is CASSLAGLAALTPDTQYF.

The J gene is TRBJ2-2, the V gene TRBV5-1; perhaps TRBD1 as D (5 bases). V was trimmed by 0 bases and J by 1 base, leaving 10 bases between them. The CDR3 consists of 16 residues. From germline, CDR1 is SGHRS and CDR2 YFSETQ. This CDR3 reads CASSLAGAKNTGELFF. The CDR3 DNA follows: TGCGCCAGCAGCTTGGCTGGGGCCAAGAACACCGGGGAGCTGTTTTTT.

This chain connects TRBV2 to TRBJ2-7, with 8 nucleotides matching TRBD1. Looked up from germline, CDR1 is SNHLY and CDR2 is FYNNEI. The CDR3 length is 17 residues. V shed 7 bases, J shed 1 base, and the junction held 15 bases outside the gene matches. The DNA of the CDR3 is TGTGCCAGCATTAACAGGGGGTGGGAGAAGGGGTCCTACGAGCAGTACTTC. It codes for CASINRGWEKGSYEQYF.

This CDR3 is CASTPGGSYEQYF. CDR3 bases: TGCGCCAGCACGCCAGGGGGCTCCTACGAGCAGTACTTC. This chain connects TRBV10-2 to TRBJ2-7, with 7 bases lining up with TRBD1. The ends lost 7 bases at V and 0 bases at J; junction bases unmatched: 3. The germline CDR1 and CDR2 sequences are WSHSY and SAAADI. The CDR3 has 13 residues.

The chain uses TRBV28 and TRBJ2-7; 8 bases align to TRBD1. The germline gives CDR1 MDHEN, CDR2 SYDVKM. This CDR3 is built from 14 residues. J was trimmed by 5 bases and V by 3 bases; bases with no gene match: 6. The CDR3 DNA is TGTGCCAGCAGTTTCGGACAGGGTTTCCACGAGCAGTACTTC. The encoded protein is CASSFGQGFHEQYF.

CDR3 protein: CASSPRRGTGELFF. The CDR3 bases are TGTGCCAGCAGTCCCCGGAGGGGCACCGGGGAGCTGTTTTTT. The genes are TRBV27 and TRBJ2-2; tentative D call: TRBD2 (6 bases). The V end was cut by 5 bases, the J end by 4 bases, with 11 bases between. This CDR3 spans 14 amino acids. Germline CDR1 reads MNHEY; CDR2 reads SMNVEV (reference sequence).

This rearrangement joins TRBV11-2 to TRBJ2-3; TRBD2 aligns across 10 bases. This CDR3 is 18 amino acids long. The germline CDR1 and CDR2 sequences are SGHAT and FQNNGV. Germline trimming cut 1 base from V and 4 bases from J; bases unmatched to any gene: 11. In nucleotides, the CDR3 is TGTGCCAGCAGCTTAGTCCTCACAAGCGGGAGGGCCCCAGATACGCAGTATTTT. Protein: CASSLVLTSGRAPDTQYF.

The J gene is TRBJ1-6, the V gene TRBV28, with D perhaps TRBD1 (6 bases). V lost 1 base, J lost 2 bases, and 9 bases lay in between. The CDR3 loop spans 16 amino acids. CDR1 and CDR2 (germline): MDHEN, SYDVKM. The CDR3 spells CASSLLQGTYNSPLHF. The CDR3 bases are TGTGCCAGCAGTTTATTGCAGGGGACCTATAATTCACCCCTCCACTTT.

For this clone: The sample holds other DNA sequences that translate to the same CDR3. The chain carries TRBV11-2 and TRBJ2-7; tentatively, D is TRBD1 (8 bases). There are 14 residues in the CDR3. The V gene lost 5 bases and the J gene lost 4 bases, with 15 bases spanning the gap. Germline V gene lookup returns CDR1 SGHAT and CDR2 FQNNGV. CDR3 nucleotides: TGTGCCAGCAGCCTTGGACAGGGACTATACGAGCAGTACTTC. Translated: CASSLGQGLYEQYF.

The chain couples TRBV29-1 to TRBJ2-1; D gene uncertain. V lost 4 bases to trimming and J lost 6 bases, with 13 bases between them. Germline CDR1 is SQVTM and CDR2 is ANQGSEA. This CDR3 has 13 amino acids. CDR3 in DNA: TGCAGCGTTGTGTCTAACCTTCGCAATGAGCAGTTCTTC. Translated, it gives CSVVSNLRNEQFF.

There are a few counts of this clone. The CDR3 here is CASSLATGGRSGANVLTF. In nucleotides, the CDR3 is TGCGCCAGCAGCTTGGCTACGGGGGGCCGATCTGGGGCCAACGTCCTGACTTTC. The V call is TRBV5-1, the J call TRBJ2-6; D might be TRBD2 (7 bases). With 0 bases removed from V and 1 base from J, the gap between germline ends came to 14 bases. The germline CDR1 and CDR2 sequences are SGHRS and YFSETQ. The CDR3 is 18 residues long.

This clone has only one observation. The chain joins TRBV28 to TRBJ1-2; no clear D. CDR3 length equals 13 residues. Germline CDR1 reads MDHEN; CDR2 reads SYDVKM. V lost 5 bases and J 8 bases, leaving 15 bases between the germline ends. The CDR3, as DNA: TGTGCCAGCAGTCCTCCGAGAGTCGAAGGCTACACCTTC. Protein sequence: CASSPPRVEGYTF.

The chain recombines TRBV7-8 with TRBJ1-1, with TRBD1 as a possible D gene (5 bases). Trimming removed 6 bases from V and 4 bases from J, with 18 bases in between. Germline CDR1 reads SGHVS; CDR2 reads FQNEAQ. This CDR3 is built from 15 residues. The CDR3 sequence is CASREPRGGFTEAFF. DNA of the CDR3: TGTGCCAGCAGGGAGCCCCGGGGGGGTTTCACTGAAGCTTTCTTT.

In this sample, this clone turned up once. The rearrangement uses TRBV28 and TRBJ2-7, with D perhaps matching TRBD1 or TRBD2 (5 bases each). Trimming took off 2 bases at V and 1 base at J, with 12 bases between the two ends. The CDR3 covers 15 residues. Germline V CDR1 and CDR2: MDHEN, SYDVKM. Written as DNA, the CDR3 is TGTGCCAGCAGTTTAAGCGAGGGACGGTCCTACGAGCAGTACTTC. Its translation is CASSLSEGRSYEQYF.

The chain has TRBV2 and TRBJ1-2, with TRBD1 matching over 10 bases. CDR3 length equals 14 residues. Trimming cost V 2 bases and J 6 bases; bases outside gene matches: 3. Germline CDR1 reads SNHLY; CDR2 reads FYNNEI. CDR3 DNA: TGTGCCAGCAGTGAAACGACAGGGGGCGATGGCTACACCTTC. This gives the protein CASSETTGGDGYTF.

V and J are TRBV5-6 and TRBJ2-1, with 9 bases lining up with TRBD1. In germline, CDR1 is SGHDT, CDR2 YYEEEE. CDR3 size: 15 residues. The trim removed 4 bases at V and 3 bases at J, leaving 5 bases unmatched. The CDR3 is CASSVGQGLYNEQFF. The CDR3, as DNA: TGTGCCAGCAGCGTGGGACAGGGCCTCTACAATGAGCAGTTCTTC.

The V and J genes are TRBV25-1 and TRBJ1-1; 7 nucleotides agree with TRBD1. This CDR3 is built from 14 residues. Per germline, CDR1 MGHDK and CDR2 SYGVNS. The V and J ends lost 5 bases and 4 bases, in that order; junction bases with no gene match: 7. CDR3 sequence reads: CASSQGEGGTEAFF. As DNA, the CDR3 is TGTGCCAGCAGTCAGGGGGAAGGGGGCACTGAAGCTTTCTTT.

This clone appeared a few times. The chain joins TRBV7-6 to TRBJ2-5; D remains unclear. Trimming left V 4 bases short and J 2 bases short, with 8 bases between. CDR1 and CDR2 from the germline V gene are SGHVS and FNYEAQ. This CDR3 comprises 13 residues. The CDR3, as DNA: TGTGCCAGCAGCTCGATTCTACAAGAGACCCAGTACTTC. Translated, it gives CASSSILQETQYF.

This clone was detected a few times. The gene calls are TRBV18 and TRBJ2-1, with 8 bases matching TRBD1. V shed 6 bases and J 2 bases; nucleotides not matched to a gene: 9. The CDR3 consists of 16 residues. The germline V gene has CDR1 KGHSH and CDR2 LQKENI. The CDR3 spells CASSPLQGGAYNEQFF. CDR3 in DNA: TGTGCCAGCTCCCCCTTACAGGGGGGAGCCTACAATGAGCAGTTCTTC.

The chain combines TRBV18 with TRBJ1-1, with D perhaps matching TRBD1 (5 bases). Germline-derived CDR1 and CDR2 are KGHSH and LQKENI. V was pared by 3 bases and J by 10 bases, with 21 bases between. The CDR3 runs to 15 residues. CDR3 amino acids: CASSPPGYEGATAFF. CDR3 DNA: TGTGCCAGCTCACCCCCAGGGTATGAAGGTGCGACAGCTTTCTTT.

The chain employs TRBV6-5 and TRBJ1-3; a weak D match, TRBD1 (6 bases). The germline gives CDR1 MNHEY, CDR2 SVGAGI. This CDR3 is built from 14 residues. Trimming removed 6 bases from V and 4 bases from J, with 13 bases in between. In DNA form, the CDR3 reads TGTGCCAGCAGCGACAGGATTCCCGGAAACACCATATATTTT. Amino acids: CASSDRIPGNTIYF.

This rearrangement joins TRBV5-6 to TRBJ2-2; TRBD1 aligns across 7 bases. There are 17 residues in the CDR3. V lost 4 bases and J lost 2; bases outside the gene matches: 11. Germline CDR1 is SGHDT and CDR2 is YYEEEE. CDR3 in DNA: TGTGCCAGCAGCGTTTTCTGGGGACAGATAAACACCGGGGAGCTGTTTTTT. Translation gives CASSVFWGQINTGELFF.

The J gene is TRBJ2-4, the V gene TRBV7-9; 10 bases map to TRBD2. Trimming removed 2 bases from V and 0 bases from J; junction bases left unmatched: 10. Looked up from germline, CDR1 is SEHNR and CDR2 is FQNEAQ (reference sequence). The CDR3 is made up of 19 amino acids. CDR3 sequence: CASSLSAGTSVSAKNIQYF. CDR3 DNA sequence: TGTGCCAGCAGCTTATCCGCGGGGACTAGCGTTTCAGCCAAAAACATTCAGTACTTC.

The genes are TRBV18 and TRBJ2-7; D remains unclear. V was pared by 0 bases and J by 3 bases, with 15 bases between. The germline CDR1 and CDR2 sequences are KGHSH and LQKENI. This CDR3 comprises 16 residues. The CDR3 sequence: CASSPPIGLVHYEQYF. The CDR3 coding sequence is TGTGCCAGCTCACCACCGATTGGGCTGGTACACTACGAGCAGTACTTC.

The CDR3 DNA sequence: TGTGCCAGTAGTATAGGCACCGGGTACCTTCAAGCTTTCTTT. It specifies CASSIGTGYLQAFF. J is TRBJ1-1 and V is TRBV19, with unresolved D. The CDR3 runs to 14 residues. V was pared by 1 base and J by 9 bases, with 15 bases between. Germline CDR1 is LNHDA and CDR2 is SQIVND (reference sequence).

The V and J genes are TRBV15 and TRBJ1-2; D is ambiguous. The CDR3 runs to 16 residues. Trimming removed 7 bases from V and 4 bases from J, with 22 bases in between. CDR1 is LNHNV and CDR2 is YYDKDF in the germline V gene (reference sequence). CDR3 bases: TGTGCCACCACCGACTGGGCAGAGGGCGGGAGCTATGGCTACACCTTC. Protein product: CATTDWAEGGSYGYTF.

This chain links TRBV2 with TRBJ2-3; TRBD1 matches at 9 bases. Germline V lookup: CDR1 SNHLY, CDR2 FYNNEI. V was clipped by 4 bases and J by 2 bases; unmatched bases: 7. The CDR3 is made up of 16 amino acids. Here the CDR3 reads CASSAGQGSSTDTQYF. CDR3 DNA sequence: TGTGCCAGCAGTGCAGGACAGGGGTCTTCCACAGATACGCAGTATTTT.

The rearrangement joins TRBV14 to TRBJ2-2; D might be TRBD2 (6 bases). Germline CDR1 and CDR2: SGHDN and FVKESK. V was shortened by 3 bases and J by 8 bases, with 10 bases between the two germline ends. This CDR3 comprises 13 residues. CDR3 DNA: TGTGCCAGCAGCCAGCCGGCGGGGGGGGAGCTGTTTTTT. Amino acid sequence: CASSQPAGGELFF.

The genes are TRBV29-1 and TRBJ1-2; 12 bases are shared with TRBD1. V shed 7 bases and J 5 bases; nucleotides not matched to a gene: 5. The CDR3 has 13 amino acids. Germline-derived CDR1 and CDR2 are SQVTM and ANQGSEA. CDR3 sequence (DNA): TGCAGCGGGTGGGGACAGGGGGCTTATGGCTACACCTTC. Protein product: CSGWGQGAYGYTF.